Below are 10 T cell receptor beta chains sequenced from a single sample in a study of T cell responses to AZD1222 COVID-19 vaccine (dated by TCRdb to 2020 to 2023). Libraries were built with the immunoSEQ multiplex PCR assay. TCRdb took over this immuneACCESS table, retaining in-frame rearrangements with V and J assigned. Such tables are incomplete; in checked studies, under half of the missing clones stem from an unresolved V gene, and the remainder is unexplained. This sample holds around 70,000 clones; around 86% were observed only once. The ten largest clonotypes hold under 3% of the sample. This specimen's time point label, interpreted: baseline before first vaccination. The input for sequencing was peripheral blood, taken on day 0 of AZD1222 vaccination. Receptor source: an adult in good health.

With respect to this clone: The sample holds other DNA sequences that translate to the same CDR3. This chain connects TRBV5-4 to TRBJ1-1; 9 bases match TRBD1. Germline assignment: CDR1 SGHNT and CDR2 YYREEE (reference sequence). The J segment lost 3 bases and the V segment lost 2 bases, leaving 2 bases of the junction unmatched. This CDR3 region has 14 residues. The CDR3 DNA is TGTGCCAGCAGCTTTGGACAGGGGTACACTGAAGCTTTCTTT. Translating gives CASSFGQGYTEAFF.

J is TRBJ2-7 and V is TRBV18, with D perhaps matching TRBD2 (5 bases). Germline lookup yields CDR1 KGHSH and CDR2 LQKENI. The V end lost 3 bases, the J end lost 4 bases, and 13 bases lay between the germline ends. This CDR3 contains 14 residues. CDR3 amino acids: CASSPTAADYEQYF. CDR3 bases: TGTGCCAGCTCACCGACGGCAGCGGATTACGAGCAGTACTTC.

V is TRBV15 and J is TRBJ2-5; D gene ambiguous. Looked up from germline, CDR1 is LNHNV and CDR2 is YYDKDF (reference sequence). CDR3 size: 16 residues. V gave up 0 bases and J gave up 4 bases, with 15 bases separating them. The CDR3 loop is CATSRDYPRVGETQYF. The CDR3, as DNA: TGTGCCACCAGCAGAGATTATCCTCGAGTCGGAGAGACCCAGTACTTC.

The rearrangement links TRBV28 to TRBJ1-1; a weak D match, TRBD1 (6 bases). This CDR3 is built from 15 residues. Germline CDR1 reads MDHEN; CDR2 reads SYDVKM. Between the trimmed V and J ends, which lost 2 bases and 5 bases, there was a span of 15 bases. The CDR3 DNA is TGTGCCAGCAGTTTACCACAGGGAGGGCGGACTGAAGCTTTCTTT. Translating it yields CASSLPQGGRTEAFF.

The V call is TRBV19, the J call TRBJ2-7; 9 bases line up with TRBD1. The CDR3 runs to 14 residues. Trimming cost V 9 bases and J 0 bases; bases outside gene matches: 6. Looked up from germline, CDR1 is LNHDA and CDR2 is SQIVND (reference sequence). CDR3 protein: CASTPGQGSYEQYF. The CDR3 DNA is TGTGCCAGCACTCCGGGACAGGGCTCCTACGAGCAGTACTTC. Filled out from reference TRBV19 and TRBJ2-7, the complete variable domain reads DGGITQSPKYLFRKEGQNVTLSCEQNLNHDAMYWYRQDPGQGLRLIYYSQIVNDFQKGDIAEGYSVSREKKESFPLTVTSAQKNPTAFYLCASTPGQGSYEQYFGPGTRLTVT.

The chain couples TRBV6-5 to TRBJ2-1; TRBD1 is a possible D gene (5 bases). Trimming pared 5 bases from V and 6 bases from J, leaving 8 bases between. This CDR3 is built from 12 residues. Germline V gene lookup returns CDR1 MNHEY and CDR2 SVGAGI. This chain's CDR3 is CASSRGFNEQFF. The CDR3 DNA follows: TGTGCCAGCAGTAGGGGATTCAATGAGCAGTTCTTC.

The chain joins TRBV3-1 (or the pseudogene TRBV3-2) to TRBJ1-1; weak D call: TRBD1 (6 bases). The CDR3 is 14 amino acids. CDR1 and CDR2 (germline): LGHDT, YNNKEL (reference sequence). Deletions cut 4 bases from V and 0 bases from J, with 9 bases between. CDR3 sequence: CASSLRQVNTEAFF. CDR3 in DNA: TGTGCCAGCAGCCTCCGACAGGTGAACACTGAAGCTTTCTTT.

The chain has TRBV5-1 and TRBJ1-4; the D gene is possibly TRBD1 (5 bases). CDR1 and CDR2 (germline): SGHRS, YFSETQ. This CDR3 is 15 amino acids long. The ends were cut back, 4 bases at V and 0 bases at J, with 10 bases in the middle. DNA for the CDR3: TGCGCCAGCAGCCCCACAGGCGCAACTAATGAAAAACTGTTTTTT. It encodes CASSPTGATNEKLFF.

V gene TRBV7-2 combines with J gene TRBJ1-2; TRBD1 aligns across 11 bases. The CDR3 has 15 amino acids. After removal of 4 bases from V and 4 bases from J, the junction contained 5 bases not matched to a gene. The V gene's germline CDR1 is SGHTA and CDR2 FQGNSA. The DNA for the CDR3 is TGTGCCAGCAGCTCCCCGGGGACAGGGGGCTATGGCTACACCTTC. It codes for CASSSPGTGGYGYTF.

This chain uses TRBV28 with TRBJ2-1; 9 bases are a match to TRBD2. V lost 7 bases and J lost 9; bases outside the gene matches: 13. The CDR3 consists of 15 residues. Germline CDR1 MDHEN, CDR2 SYDVKM. The CDR3 DNA sequence: TGTGCCAGCATCGCAGAGCGGGGGGTATTCGGTGAGCAGTTCTTC. Translation gives CASIAERGVFGEQFF.